This T cell receptor beta chain was observed in a study of T cells in Graves' hyperthyroidism and ophthalmopathy. Study-wide findings and caveats: In the blood, most expanded thyroid clonotypes above 0.001 appeared as well.

What was amplified from RNA transcripts were TCR beta CDR3 regions. The TCR CDR3 first-round RT-PCR relied on the HTBI primer set. TCRdb used MiXCR to reprocess the multiplex PCR reads, holding one entry per CDR3 protein. The repertoire includes a few hundred thousand distinct CDR3 sequences, about a sixth of them detected once, and 2.5% to 4% sits in the top ten. This clonotype appeared a few times. What it recognizes is unknown. Per germline, CDR1 KGHSH and CDR2 LQKENI. V gave up 1 base and J gave up 5 bases, with 15 bases separating them. The CDR3 runs 16 residues. This chain links TRBV18 with TRBJ2-1, with D maybe TRBD1 (5 bases). Sequencing input: blood. This receptor was obtained from a woman aged 40 to 50 with Graves' ophthalmopathy. For the CDR3, the DNA is TGTGCCAGCTCACCACAGCAGGGTAGGGGTGACAATGAGCAGTTCTTC. Its translation is CASSPQQGRGDNEQFF.